These T cell receptor beta chains were read from a single sample in a study of early stage breast cancer tumors. Data came from immunoSEQ multiplex PCR; TCRdb stores just in-frame clones and leaves some out. This table has 25,000 to 30,000 clones, roughly 50% appearing once. What was sequenced was breast tumor tissue. Receptors originate from a person aged 45-65 years with breast cancer. Each CDR3 is given with its conserved first and last residue. The D gene is left open where the match is weak. A clone size is listed for some rows: how often the clone was seen (once, few, many), or a class if it is expanded.

V gene	J gene	clone size	D gene	CDR3 DNA	CDR3 protein
TRBV10-3	TRBJ1-2	-	-	TGTGCCATCAGTGATGACAGCTTGGGATATGGCTACACCTTC	CAISDDSLGYGYTF
TRBV7-9	TRBJ1-1	-	TRBD1	TGTGCCAGCAGCCCCGGACAGGGGGCGCGGGTCACTGAAGCTTTCTTT	CASSPGQGARVTEAFF
TRBV30	TRBJ2-7	once	TRBD2	TGTGCCTGGGTCCCTAGCGGGAGAAGTCGTTACGAGCAGTACTTC	CAWVPSGRSRYEQYF
TRBV6-4	TRBJ2-5	-	TRBD2	TGTGCCAGCAGTGCCACCCTCGGACTAGTTGATTCGAAAGAGACCCAGTACTTC	CASSATLGLVDSKETQYF
TRBV7-3	TRBJ2-3	-	-	TGTGCCAGCAGCTCCCTCGGACAGAGCACAGATACGCAGTATTTT	CASSSLGQSTDTQYF
TRBV25-1	TRBJ1-1	-	-	TGTGCCAGCGGAAGGGTAGACACTGAAGCTTTCTTT	CASGRVDTEAFF
TRBV9	TRBJ1-2	-	-	TGTGCCAGCTCCCTTTCCCCAGGGGATGGCTACACCTTC	CASSLSPGDGYTF
TRBV9	TRBJ2-3	few	-	TGTGCCAGCAGCGTAGCCCCAGCTAGCACAGATACGCAGTATTTT	CASSVAPASTDTQYF
TRBV21-1	TRBJ2-2	once	-	TGTGCCAGCAGAGTATTTGCGAGGTGTGATCACGGGGAGCTGTTTTTT	CASRVFARCDHGELFF
TRBV2	TRBJ1-1	once	-	TGTGCCAGCAGTGTTGGACTAGACACTGAAGCTTTCTTT	CASSVGLDTEAFF
TRBV2	TRBJ2-5	few	TRBD1	TGTGCCAGCCCCCGGGACAGGCCTGAAAAGACCCAGTACTTC	CASPRDRPEKTQYF
TRBV28	TRBJ2-1	-	TRBD2	TGTGCCAGCACTGCGGGGGGGTCCAATGAGCAGTTCTTC	CASTAGGSNEQFF
TRBV10-3	TRBJ2-3	-	-	TGTGCCATCAGAAGCCCTAGCACAGATACGCAGTATTTT	CAIRSPSTDTQYF
TRBV6-1	TRBJ2-7	-	TRBD2	TGTGCCAGCGTGACTAGCGGGAGCTCCTACGAGCAGTACTTC	CASVTSGSSYEQYF
TRBV2	TRBJ1-1	-	TRBD1	TGTGCCAGCAGTGTAAGCCGGGACAGGGGTTACACTGAAGCTTTCTTT	CASSVSRDRGYTEAFF
TRBV6-6	TRBJ2-1	-	TRBD2	TGTGCCATCCTCCCCTCAAGGGCGGGAGGCCTCAATGAGCAGTTCTTC	CAILPSRAGGLNEQFF
TRBV10-2	TRBJ1-5	-	-	TGCGCCAGCAGTGCGAGGACAGAGAATCAGCCCCAGCATTTT	CASSARTENQPQHF
TRBV4-3	TRBJ2-2	once	-	TGCGCCAGCAGCCAGTCTACAGGGAGGGGAACCGGGGAGCTGTTTTTT	CASSQSTGRGTGELFF
TRBV7-6	TRBJ2-7	-	-	TGTGCCAGCAGCCCCGGCCCGAACTACGAGCAGTACTTC	CASSPGPNYEQYF
TRBV19	TRBJ2-7	-	TRBD1	TGTGCCAGTAGTAGGGACAGCTACTACGAGCAGTACTTC	CASSRDSYYEQYF
TRBV2	TRBJ2-1	-	-	TGTGCCAGCAGCATAGTCGCAACTTCGGGTGAGCAGTTCTTC	CASSIVATSGEQFF
TRBV11-2	TRBJ2-7	-	TRBD1	TGTGCCAGCAGCGCCCCGGACAGGGGAATTCGTTACGAGCAGTACTTC	CASSAPDRGIRYEQYF
TRBV19	TRBJ1-3	-	TRBD1	TGTGCCAGTCGGGTTGACAGGGGTTCAGGAAACACCATATATTTT	CASRVDRGSGNTIYF
TRBV6-5	TRBJ1-3	-	TRBD1	TGTGCCAGCAATAAGGGACAGGTATCTGGAAACACCATATATTTT	CASNKGQVSGNTIYF
TRBV19	TRBJ1-3	-	-	TGTGCCAGTAGTGAAGTCCTCTCTGGAAACACCATATATTTT	CASSEVLSGNTIYF